What follows describes a single TCR beta chain. In the study's own analysis: Amplified reference gene primers provided the basis for estimating nucleated cell counts. Profiled with immunoSEQ multiplex PCR; TCRdb holds only in-frame clones, not every one. The V and J calls and clone size are taken from that table; D and trimming were inferred from the DNA. The data hold approximately 200,000 clones, with around three quarters observed a single time. Germline-derived CDR1 and CDR2 are MNHEY and SMNVEV (reference sequence). Trimming took 10 bases from V and 2 from J, leaving 18 bases between them. The CDR3 is 14 residues long. The sample comes from a study of blood T cell repertoires in COVID-19. Overall study context: Material from acute and convalescent COVID-19 was sourced from the United States, Italy and Spain. Sources were T cells, B-cell-depleted T cells, or PBMCs; the material itself was cDNA or gDNA.

The chain combines TRBV27 with TRBJ2-7; possibly TRBD1 for D (8 bases). This TCR derives from a man in his fifties or sixties with active or convalescent COVID-19. The sequenced sample consisted of peripheral blood. The CDR3 DNA follows: TGTGCCAATAAGCGGGGACAGGAGACCTACGAGCAGTACTTC. Its protein is CANKRGQETYEQYF.